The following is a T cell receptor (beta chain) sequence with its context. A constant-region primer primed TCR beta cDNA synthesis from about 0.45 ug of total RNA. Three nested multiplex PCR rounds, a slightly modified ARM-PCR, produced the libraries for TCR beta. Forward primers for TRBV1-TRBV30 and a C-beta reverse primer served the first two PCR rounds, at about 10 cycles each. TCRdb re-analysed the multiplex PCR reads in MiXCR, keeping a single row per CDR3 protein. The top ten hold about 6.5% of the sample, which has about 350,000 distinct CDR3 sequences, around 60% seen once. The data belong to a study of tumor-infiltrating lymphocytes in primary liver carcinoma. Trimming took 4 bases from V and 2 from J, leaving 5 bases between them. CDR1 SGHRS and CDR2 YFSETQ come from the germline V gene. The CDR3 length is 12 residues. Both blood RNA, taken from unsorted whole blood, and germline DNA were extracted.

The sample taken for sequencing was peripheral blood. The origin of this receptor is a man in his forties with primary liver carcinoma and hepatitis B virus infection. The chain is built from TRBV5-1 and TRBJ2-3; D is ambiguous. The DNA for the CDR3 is TGCGCCAGCAGCACTAACACAGATACGCAGTATTTT. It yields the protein CASSTNTDTQYF.